The 11 T cell receptor beta chains given below trace back to one sample, sequenced in a study of cytomegalovirus exposure and HLA in healthy donors. The repertoire was sequenced with immunoSEQ multiplex PCR; TCRdb's copy has only in-frame clones and lacks some. The repertoire holds about 120,000 clones, with around 88% as singletons. Sample: PBMCs. The source is a man aged 18 to 30 in good health and CMV-seronegative.

The V gene is TRBV11-3, the J gene TRBJ2-2, with a tentative D call TRBD2 (6 bases). Trimming stripped 4 bases from V and 4 bases from J, with 13 bases between. The CDR3 sequence is 15 residues long. Looked up from germline, CDR1 is SGHNT and CDR2 is YENEEA. CDR3 in amino acids: CASSSRERGTGELFF. For the CDR3, the DNA is TGTGCCAGCAGCTCGCGGGAAAGGGGCACCGGGGAGCTGTTTTTT.

This clone was seen a few times. J is TRBJ2-1 and V is TRBV11-3; no definite D call. Trimming took off 6 bases at V and 4 bases at J, with 7 bases between the two ends. Per germline, CDR1 SGHNT and CDR2 YENEEA. The CDR3 is 12 residues long. The CDR3 here is CASRPLYNEQFF. The CDR3 nucleotides are TGTGCCAGCAGACCACTTTACAATGAGCAGTTCTTC.

The CDR3 is CASSITGWSDEQFF. The DNA for the CDR3 is TGTGCCAGCAGCATAACAGGGTGGTCGGATGAGCAGTTCTTC. The chain couples TRBV6-5 to TRBJ2-1; possibly TRBD1 for D (6 bases). The CDR3 has 14 residues. CDR1 and CDR2 from the germline V gene are MNHEY and SVGAGI. V was clipped by 6 bases and J by 8 bases, with 17 bases between them.

The DNA for the CDR3 is TGCGCCAGCAGCCCGACTAGCACAGATACGCAGTATTTT. Translating gives CASSPTSTDTQYF. The chain links TRBV5-1 to TRBJ2-3; D gene uncertain. The V and J ends lost 4 bases and 0 bases respectively, with 6 bases between them. The CDR3 loop spans 13 amino acids. Germline CDR1 is SGHRS and CDR2 is YFSETQ.

This chain uses TRBV6-1 with TRBJ2-7; 9 bases line up with TRBD1. The trim removed 8 bases at V and 3 bases at J, leaving 5 bases unmatched. The CDR3 runs 13 residues. Germline V CDR1 and CDR2: MNHNS, SASEGT. This CDR3 reads CASHGTGYYEQYF. The CDR3 bases are TGTGCCAGCCATGGGACAGGGTACTACGAGCAGTACTTC.

J is TRBJ2-1 and V is TRBV5-1; 9 bases line up with TRBD1. Germline V lookup: CDR1 SGHRS, CDR2 YFSETQ. Germline trimming cut 2 bases from V and 7 bases from J; bases unmatched to any gene: 4. The CDR3 sequence is 14 residues long. The CDR3 spells CASSFGTGNNEQFF. CDR3 nucleotide sequence: TGCGCCAGCAGCTTTGGGACAGGGAATAATGAGCAGTTCTTC.

V usage is TRBV27 and J usage is TRBJ2-7; 7 nucleotides agree with TRBD2. The germline V gene encodes CDR1 MNHEY and CDR2 SMNVEV (reference sequence). Trimming removed 2 bases from V and 5 bases from J; junction bases left unmatched: 9. The CDR3 is made up of 15 amino acids. The CDR3 DNA reads as TGTGCCAGCAGTTTACCCCTAGCGGCAATCCACGAGCAGTACTTC. Translating it yields CASSLPLAAIHEQYF.

The V gene is TRBV6-5, the J gene TRBJ2-1; no definite D call. The CDR3 runs 11 residues. In germline, CDR1 is MNHEY, CDR2 SVGAGI. Trimming pared 5 bases from V and 10 bases from J, leaving 9 bases between. The CDR3 DNA follows: TGTGCCAGCAGTCGCGAATCGGAGCAGTTCTTC. This codes for CASSRESEQFF.

The V call is TRBV4-1, the J call TRBJ1-2, with 8 bases identical to TRBD1. This CDR3 region has 17 residues. Germline CDR1 and CDR2: MGHRA and YSYEKL. The J segment lost 8 bases and the V segment lost 1 base, leaving 15 bases of the junction unmatched. The CDR3 region has the DNA TGCGCCAGCAGCCAAGTATTTTCCACGGACAGGGTTGGCGGCTACACCTTC. This gives the protein CASSQVFSTDRVGGYTF.

V gene TRBV4-3 combines with J gene TRBJ1-2, with a possible D match to TRBD1 (5 bases). The CDR3 has 15 amino acids. Germline CDR1 and CDR2: LGHNA and YSLEER. The V and J ends lost 0 bases and 4 bases respectively, with 12 bases between them. CDR3 nucleotide sequence: TGCGCCAGCAGCCAAGACCGTACAGGTAGCTATGGCTACACCTTC. Amino acid sequence: CASSQDRTGSYGYTF.

This clone was seen once. V and J are TRBV7-2 and TRBJ2-1; 10 positions agree with TRBD1. CDR1 and CDR2 (germline): SGHTA, FQGNSA. J was trimmed by 4 bases and V by 2 bases; bases with no gene match: 2. This CDR3 has 15 amino acids. This chain's CDR3 is CASSLRDRGYNEQFF. CDR3 DNA sequence: TGTGCCAGCAGCTTACGGGACAGGGGATACAATGAGCAGTTCTTC.